This T cell receptor beta chain was sequenced for a study of blood T cells in healthy people across ages. From germline, CDR1 is SGHTA and CDR2 FQGNSA. The CDR3 covers 16 residues. The ends were cut back, 5 bases at V and 5 bases at J, with 21 bases in the middle. A sample-barcoded 5' primer and a J-beta primer mix were used in a second PCR of about 7 to 12 cycles. A template-switch adaptor that had 12 random nucleotides put a tag on each cDNA molecule. A minimum of 3 million CDR3-containing paired-end reads was obtained for each sample. In TCRdb, the 5' RACE reads were re-called with MiXCR into one record per CDR3 protein. The sample holds some 790,000 distinct CDR3 sequences, roughly 26% seen once. Regarding the study as a whole: A roughly linear fall in TCR beta diversity per million T cells was seen with increasing age. Diversity of TCR beta correlated strongly with naive T cell percentage.

This clonotype was seen repeatedly, ten times or more. The antigen is not known. The TCR comes from an elderly woman in good health. Sequencing was done on a sample of blood. This chain connects TRBV7-2 to TRBJ2-5, with D maybe TRBD1 (5 bases). CDR3 bases: TGTGCCAGCAGCGAGAGGAAGAGTGGGGCATGGGAGACCCAGTACTTC. Translated: CASSERKSGAWETQYF.